Following are 17 T cell receptor beta chains from one sample sequenced in a study of T-cell reconstitution after alpha-beta-depleted transplantation in children. Molecular barcoding with unique molecular identifiers was used for the TCRbeta library. TCRdb redid the calling of the PCR reads with MiXCR, one entry per CDR3 protein. The profile shows 280,000 or so distinct CDR3 sequences, around a tenth of them singletons. The material was peripheral blood, obtained 180 days after TCRalphabeta/CD19-depleted stem cell transplant. These receptors were obtained from a male patient aged 2-9 years who had a stem cell transplant for chronic granulomatous disease, so the T cells may come from the graft donor.

This clonotype was seen repeatedly, ten times or more. The chain combines TRBV27 with TRBJ2-2, with a possible D match to TRBD2 (6 bases). CDR1 is MNHEY and CDR2 is SMNVEV in the germline V gene (reference sequence). V lost 4 bases and J 9 bases, leaving 9 bases between the germline ends. The CDR3 sequence is 12 residues long. The CDR3 loop reads CASSYGSRELFF. As DNA, the CDR3 is TGTGCCAGCAGTTACGGGAGCAGGGAGCTGTTTTTT.

The rearrangement links TRBV27 to TRBJ2-1; the match to TRBD2 covers 9 bases. Germline V gene data show CDR1 as MNHEY and CDR2 as SMNVEV (reference sequence). This CDR3 is 14 amino acids long. Unmatched junction bases numbered 10, after V lost 8 bases and J lost 8 bases. The CDR3 sequence is CASLREGTAHEQFF. CDR3 nucleotide sequence: TGTGCCAGCTTGCGGGAGGGTACGGCCCATGAGCAGTTCTTC.

This clonotype appeared many times. J is TRBJ2-7 and V is TRBV7-8; the match to TRBD1 covers 8 bases. This CDR3 is built from 15 residues. Per germline, CDR1 SGHVS and CDR2 FQNEAQ. Trimming cost V 2 bases and J 3 bases; bases outside gene matches: 6. The CDR3 here is CASSLRTGNFYEQYF. CDR3 coding DNA: TGTGCCAGCAGCTTAAGGACAGGGAACTTCTACGAGCAGTACTTC.

The chain recombines TRBV3-1 with TRBJ2-7; maybe TRBD1 (6 bases). The ends were cut back, 4 bases at V and 2 bases at J, with 12 bases in the middle. CDR1 is LGHDT, CDR2 YNNKEL, per germline (reference sequence). The CDR3 is 14 residues long. CDR3 sequence: CASSLSRGPYEQYF. The CDR3 DNA reads TGTGCCAGCAGCCTTTCCAGGGGCCCCTACGAGCAGTACTTC.

This clonotype was recorded many times. The V and J genes are TRBV15 and TRBJ2-5, with 9 bases matching TRBD2. The V segment lost 1 base and the J segment 5 bases; nucleotides outside the gene matches: 8. This CDR3 has 16 residues. Germline-derived CDR1 and CDR2 are LNHNV and YYDKDF (reference sequence). The CDR3 DNA follows: TGTGCCACCAGCAGAGTTTTGGCGGGAGGGCCGGAGACCCAGTACTTC. This sequence encodes CATSRVLAGGPETQYF. The full variable domain, rest sourced from reference TRBV15 and TRBJ2-5, is DAMVIQNPRYQVTQFGKPVTLSCSQTLNHNVMYWYQQKSSQAPKLLFHYYDKDFNNEADTPDNFQSRRPNTSFCFLDIRSPGLGDTAMYLCATSRVLAGGPETQYFGPGTRLLVL.

The chain couples TRBV5-1 to TRBJ2-3; a weak D match, TRBD1 (5 bases). Trimming shortened V by 4 bases and J by 5 bases, and 17 bases separated the two germline ends. The germline V gene has CDR1 SGHRS and CDR2 YFSETQ. CDR3 length: 15 residues. CDR3 in DNA: TGCGCCAGCAGCCACAACGATCCCAGGGAAGATACGCAGTATTTT. It encodes CASSHNDPREDTQYF. The complete variable domain, with remaining parts taken from reference TRBV5-1 and TRBJ2-3, reads KAGVTQTPRYLIKTRGQQVTLSCSPISGHRSVSWYQQTPGQGLQFLFEYFSETQRNKGNFPGRFSGRQFSNSRSEMNVSTLELGDSALYLCASSHNDPREDTQYFGPGTRLTVL.

The chain joins TRBV20-1 to TRBJ2-1, with 9 bases fitting TRBD2. The junction had 10 bases not matched to a gene; V was cut back by 6 bases and J by 7 bases. Germline V gene lookup returns CDR1 DFQATT and CDR2 SNEGSKA (reference sequence). The CDR3 extends over 14 amino acids. The CDR3 sequence is CSATRGRAFNEQFF. The CDR3 DNA reads TGCAGTGCCACCCGCGGGAGGGCCTTTAATGAGCAGTTCTTC.

On this clonotype: This may be a read error, as it is one base from a much larger clone. The missing conserved phenylalanine or tryptophan at the end of this CDR3 makes a read error likely. The chain carries TRBV7-6 and TRBJ1-1; no clear D gene. The V end was cut by 1 base, the J end by 1 base, with 7 bases between. Looked up from germline, CDR1 is SGHVS and CDR2 is FNYEAQ. There are 14 residues in the CDR3. This chain's CDR3 is CASSLVPANTEAFY. The CDR3, as DNA: TGTGCCAGCAGCTTAGTTCCGGCGAACACTGAAGCTTTCTAT.

This clonotype came up many times. The chain combines TRBV4-2 with TRBJ2-7; D possibly corresponds to TRBD2 (5 bases). Germline CDR1 LGHNA, CDR2 YNFKEQ. The CDR3 extends over 14 amino acids. V lost 5 bases, J lost 3 bases, and 14 bases lay in between. Written as DNA, the CDR3 is TGTGCCAGCAGCTACCCCGGGGTGGGCTACGAGCAGTACTTC. Translation gives CASSYPGVGYEQYF.

This clonotype has just a few counts. This chain links TRBV5-4 with TRBJ2-4, with D perhaps being TRBD1 or TRBD2 (5 bases each). CDR3 size: 15 residues. The germline V gene has CDR1 SGHNT and CDR2 YYREEE (reference sequence). Between the trimmed V and J ends, which lost 0 bases and 9 bases, there was a span of 16 bases. The DNA of the CDR3 is TGTGCCAGCAGCTTGGCCGGCAAACCGAGGGGCATTCAGTACTTC. Translated, it gives CASSLAGKPRGIQYF.

This clonotype was seen ten or more times. The chain links TRBV18 to TRBJ2-2, with 10 bases identical to TRBD1. Looked up from germline, CDR1 is KGHSH and CDR2 is LQKENI. V lost 4 bases to trimming and J lost 7 bases; unmatched junction nucleotides: 9. This CDR3 spans 16 amino acids. CDR3 nucleotides: TGTGCCAGCTCACGAGACAGGGGGCGCATTGACGGGGAGCTGTTTTTT. Protein product: CASSRDRGRIDGELFF.

This clonotype occurred many times. CDR3 residues: CAISDPGTGNTEAFF. The CDR3 region has the DNA TGTGCCATCAGTGACCCCGGGACCGGGAACACTGAAGCTTTCTTT. This chain joins TRBV10-3 and TRBJ1-1; a weak D match, TRBD1 (5 bases). Trimming pared 3 bases from V and 1 base from J, leaving 12 bases between. Germline CDR1 and CDR2: ENHRY and SYGVKD. This CDR3 is 15 amino acids long.

To note about this clonotype: A read error may explain this, as a much larger clone is one base away. The V call is TRBV29-1, the J call TRBJ2-1; possible D gene TRBD1, 5 bases. Germline loops: CDR1 SQVTM, CDR2 ANQGSEA. V was cut by 6 bases and J by 7 bases, with 16 bases left in between. The CDR3 sequence is 13 residues long. CDR3 sequence reads: CSVPGHSFNEQFF. The CDR3 DNA is TGCAGCGTCCCAGGACACTCCTTTAATGAGCAGTTCTTC.

This clonotype was recorded at least ten times. This chain joins TRBV7-9 and TRBJ2-1; 14 bases fit TRBD2. Trimming removed 5 bases from V and 0 bases from J; junction bases left unmatched: 9. This CDR3 contains 19 residues. CDR1 is SEHNR, CDR2 FQNEAQ, per germline (reference sequence). CDR3 region: CASSPAGTSGGSSYNEQFF. The CDR3, as DNA: TGTGCCAGCAGCCCCGCCGGGACTAGCGGGGGCAGCTCCTACAATGAGCAGTTCTTC.

At least ten counts were recorded for this clonotype. The V and J genes are TRBV7-6 and TRBJ1-1; D gene ambiguous. CDR3 length: 14 amino acids. Trimming took 5 bases from V and 5 from J, leaving 15 bases between them. The germline gives CDR1 SGHVS, CDR2 FNYEAQ. CDR3 loop: CASSPTIGPTEAFF. DNA for the CDR3: TGTGCCAGCAGCCCCACGATAGGGCCGACTGAAGCTTTCTTT.

This clonotype was observed at least ten times. The chain combines TRBV5-1 with TRBJ2-7, with TRBD1 matching over 8 bases. J was trimmed by 1 base and V by 7 bases; bases with no gene match: 10. CDR1 and CDR2 (germline): SGHRS, YFSETQ. The CDR3 is 15 amino acids. The CDR3, as DNA: TGCGCCAGCTCCCCAGACAGGGGCTATTCCTACGAGCAGTACTTC. Its translation: CASSPDRGYSYEQYF.

The sample holds many counts of this clonotype. The chain links TRBV7-2 to TRBJ2-1, with TRBD2 identical over 14 bases. The CDR3 runs 17 residues. V shed 4 bases and J 6 bases; nucleotides not matched to a gene: 8. Germline CDR1 reads SGHTA; CDR2 reads FQGNSA. The CDR3 loop is CASSWGLAGVSLNEQFF. The DNA for the CDR3 is TGTGCCAGCAGCTGGGGACTAGCGGGAGTGAGCCTCAATGAGCAGTTCTTC.